Listed below are T cell receptor beta chains from one sample, sequenced in a study of OX40 agonist ivuxolimab in advanced cancers. Some clones are missing from TCRdb's copy, which holds only in-frame ones; the method was immunoSEQ multiplex PCR. The sample records about 61,000 clones, around 91% being singletons. The sample was CD4+ or CD8+ T cells sorted from blood, taken in a trial of the OX40 agonist ivuxolimab. These receptors all come from an adult with an advanced solid tumor such as melanoma, head and neck, liver or kidney cancer. Both conserved end residues are part of each CDR3. D genes are given only for firm matches. A row's size may be missing; if present it is once, few, many or a size class.

DNA: TGTGCCAGCGGGGCAGGGGGGACCAATCAGCCCCAGCATTTT
CDR3: CASGAGGTNQPQHF
D: TRBD1
J: TRBJ1-5
V: TRBV2
size: .

DNA: TGTGCCAGCAGCCCTCCCGACGGGAGGGTAGGTGAGCAGTTCTTC
CDR3: CASSPPDGRVGEQFF
D: TRBD2
J: TRBJ2-1
V: TRBV7-9
size: .

DNA: TGTGCCAGCAGCTTGGAGGGGGCCAACTACGAGCAGTACTTC
CDR3: CASSLEGANYEQYF
D: TRBD1
J: TRBJ2-7
V: TRBV5-6
size: .

DNA: TGCAGCGTTGAAGATGGGTGGGTTAGCGGGGTTGAGACCCAGTACTTC
CDR3: CSVEDGWVSGVETQYF
D: TRBD2
J: TRBJ2-5
V: TRBV29-1
size: once

DNA: TGTGCCAGCAGCGTTGCAGCGACGGGGTATGGCTACACCTTC
CDR3: CASSVAATGYGYTF
D: .
J: TRBJ1-2
V: TRBV9
size: .

DNA: TGTGCCACCAGCACAAGAAGCGAGGGATCCTACGAGCAGTACTTC
CDR3: CATSTRSEGSYEQYF
D: .
J: TRBJ2-7
V: TRBV15
size: once

DNA: TGTGCCAGCAGCCAAACGGACCTTGAGCAGTTCTTC
CDR3: CASSQTDLEQFF
D: .
J: TRBJ2-1
V: TRBV4-2
size: .

DNA: TGCGCCAGCAGCAGTCAGGGGGCGGGCACCGGGGAGCTGTTTTTT
CDR3: CASSSQGAGTGELFF
D: TRBD1
J: TRBJ2-2
V: TRBV4-1
size: .

DNA: TGCGCCAGCAGCCGGGTGGACAATAGCAATCAGCCCCAGCATTTT
CDR3: CASSRVDNSNQPQHF
D: .
J: TRBJ1-5
V: TRBV4-1
size: .

DNA: TGTGCCAGCAGCTTGGGAGACAGGGCCTACGAGCAGTACTTC
CDR3: CASSLGDRAYEQYF
D: TRBD1
J: TRBJ2-7
V: TRBV5-6
size: few

DNA: TGTGCCAGCAGCTCGACCCTGAGGACAGATACGCAGTATTTT
CDR3: CASSSTLRTDTQYF
D: .
J: TRBJ2-3
V: TRBV7-2
size: .

DNA: TGTGCCAGCAGTGAGTTGGACGGCATGAACACTGAAGCTTTCTTT
CDR3: CASSELDGMNTEAFF
D: .
J: TRBJ1-1
V: TRBV6-1
size: .

DNA: TGCGCCAGCAGCCAAGATAGAACAGGGGGACCGGGTGGCTACACCTTC
CDR3: CASSQDRTGGPGGYTF
D: TRBD1
J: TRBJ1-2
V: TRBV4-3
size: few

DNA: TGTGCCAGCAGCTTAGTTGTAGGTGGTGAAAAACTGTTTTTT
CDR3: CASSLVVGGEKLFF
D: .
J: TRBJ1-4
V: TRBV7-8
size: .

DNA: TGTGCCAGCAGTCCCCGCCGGGAGGACAATGAGCAGTTCTTC
CDR3: CASSPRREDNEQFF
D: TRBD2
J: TRBJ2-1
V: TRBV28
size: .

DNA: TGCGCCAGCAGCTTGGCAAGGAACGAGCAGTACTTC
CDR3: CASSLARNEQYF
D: .
J: TRBJ2-7
V: TRBV5-1
size: .